The 27 T cell receptor beta chains given below trace back to one sample, sequenced in a study of blood T cells in healthy people across ages (dated by TCRdb to between 2015 and 2017). The library relied on 5' RACE. A second PCR of about 6 to 11 cycles was performed with a sample-barcoded 5' primer and a J-beta primer mix. Through fastp at Q25 and MiXCR, TCRdb rebuilt clones from the public reads, retaining in-frame beta chains. All rows with the same CDR3 protein become a single entry with the most common DNA and genes. Recorded for this sample are some 1,800,000 distinct CDR3 sequences; about 39% of them occurred a single time. Of the sample, more than 20% falls within the top ten clones. The specimen sequenced was blood. These receptors all come from a human donor in good health.

CDR3: CASSQDLAAAYQETQYF. Here the CDR3 DNA reads TGCGCCAGCAGCCAAGATTTAGCGGCTGCGTACCAAGAGACCCAGTACTTC. V gene TRBV4-3 combines with J gene TRBJ2-5, with TRBD2 as a possible D gene (6 bases). Germline CDR1 and CDR2: LGHNA and YSLEER. V was clipped by 0 bases and J by 0 bases, with 14 bases between them. The CDR3 has 17 amino acids.

The CDR3 is CASSAQREKLFF. CDR3 DNA sequence: TGTGCCAGCAGTGCACAACGGGAAAAACTGTTTTTT. The chain recombines TRBV2 with TRBJ1-4; D remains unclear. The length of the CDR3 is 12 residues. The germline V and J ends were trimmed by 4 bases and 8 bases, with 8 bases remaining between them. The germline V gene encodes CDR1 SNHLY and CDR2 FYNNEI.

This clonotype was recorded once. J is TRBJ2-7 and V is TRBV9, with a weak D call TRBD2 (7 bases). Germline values: CDR1 SGDLS, CDR2 YYNGEE. This CDR3 contains 15 residues. Trimming took off 2 bases at V and 7 bases at J, with 19 bases between the two ends. The DNA for the CDR3 is TGTGCCAGCAGCGTTGGTGGGGGGGGCTACAATGAGCAGTACTTC. This sequence encodes CASSVGGGGYNEQYF. Full variable domain (remainder filled in from reference TRBV9 and TRBJ2-7): DSGVTQTPKHLITATGQRVTLRCSPRSGDLSVYWYQQSLDQGLQFLIQYYNGEERAKGNILERFSAQQFPDLHSELNLSSLELGDSALYFCASSVGGGGYNEQYFGPGTRLTVT.

There are a few counts of this clonotype. The V gene is TRBV5-5, the J gene TRBJ1-5, with TRBD1 as a possible D gene (5 bases). Trimming removed 2 bases at V and 14 bases at J, with 17 bases between. CDR1 SGHKS and CDR2 YYEKEE come from the germline V gene (reference sequence). The CDR3 sequence is 13 residues long. CDR3 DNA sequence: TGTGCCAGCAGCTTCAGGCAGGGTGACATGGAGCATTTT. Translation gives CASSFRQGDMEHF.

This rearrangement joins TRBV12-3 or TRBV12-4 to TRBJ2-2, with a tentative D call TRBD2 (6 bases). Between the trimmed V and J ends, which lost 7 bases and 1 base, there was a span of 16 bases. This CDR3 region has 16 residues. In DNA form, the CDR3 reads TGTGCCAGCATTCTCCCCCGCGGGGAGAACACCGGGGAGCTGTTTTTT. It specifies CASILPRGENTGELFF.

The chain carries TRBV4-3 and TRBJ2-7, with D hard to call. Trimming left V 1 base short and J 3 bases short, with 16 bases between. The CDR3 loop spans 16 amino acids. CDR1 and CDR2 from the germline V gene are LGHNA and YSLEER. CDR3 residues: CASSQAPSRNDYEQYF. CDR3 DNA: TGCGCCAGCAGCCAAGCACCGTCGAGGAACGACTACGAGCAGTACTTC.

The genes are TRBV28 and TRBJ2-7, with TRBD1 matching 8 bases. CDR1 is MDHEN and CDR2 is SYDVKM in the germline V gene. The CDR3 contains 12 residues. Unmatched junction bases numbered 2, after V lost 6 bases and J lost 4 bases. DNA for the CDR3: TGTGCCAGCAGACAGGGGGTTTACGAGCAGTACTTC. Its protein product is CASRQGVYEQYF.

This clonotype was observed once. A junction boundary mismatches the germline segment, possibly from a read error. V is TRBV27 and J is TRBJ1-5; D is possibly TRBD1 (6 bases). The CDR3 sequence is 14 residues long. CDR1 is MNHEY, CDR2 SMNVEV, per germline (reference sequence). The CDR3 DNA is TGTGCCAGCAGGTCGGCTGGGGGCAATCACCCCCAGCATTTT. It is translated as CASRSAGGNHPQHF.

The CDR3 loop reads CSVADSFNQPQHF. In DNA, the CDR3 is TGCAGCGTTGCAGACAGCTTCAATCAGCCCCAGCATTTT. This chain uses TRBV29-1 with TRBJ1-5, with a possible D match to TRBD1 (5 bases). The CDR3 totals 13 residues. Germline-derived CDR1 and CDR2 are SQVTM and ANQGSEA. Trimming removed 4 bases at V and 3 bases at J, with 10 bases between.

V and J are TRBV7-8 and TRBJ2-3, with TRBD2 matching 9 bases. The CDR3 is 16 amino acids. CDR1 and CDR2 (germline): SGHVS, FQNEAQ. Germline trimming cut 5 bases from V and 3 bases from J; bases unmatched to any gene: 9. Here the CDR3 reads CASSLPSLAGTDTQYF. The CDR3 coding sequence is TGTGCCAGCAGCCTGCCCTCACTAGCGGGTACAGATACGCAGTATTTT.

The chain employs TRBV5-1 and TRBJ1-2, with 7 bases that match TRBD1. The germline gives CDR1 SGHRS, CDR2 YFSETQ. Trimming took 3 bases from V and 4 from J; bases not matched to a gene: 12. CDR3 length equals 16 residues. The CDR3 coding sequence is TGCGCCAGCAGCTCCGTCCCCCAGGGGGGTGGCTATGGCTACACCTTC. As protein: CASSSVPQGGGYGYTF.

This sequence joins TRBV29-1 and TRBJ2-3, with 10 positions matching TRBD2. The trim removed 5 bases at V and 5 bases at J, leaving 4 bases unmatched. Germline lookup yields CDR1 SQVTM and CDR2 ANQGSEA. This CDR3 region has 13 residues. This CDR3 reads CSVRPSGGDTQYF. The CDR3 bases are TGCAGCGTTCGCCCTAGCGGGGGAGATACGCAGTATTTT.

The chain links TRBV7-2 to TRBJ1-2; D ambiguous. Trimming stripped 0 bases from V and 8 bases from J, with 16 bases between. The germline V gene has CDR1 SGHTA and CDR2 FQGNSA. The CDR3 totals 15 residues. CDR3 DNA: TGTGCCAGCAGCTTAGCTGCTATCAGCTTATCCGGCTACACCTTC. This sequence encodes CASSLAAISLSGYTF. The full variable domain, its missing parts supplied by reference TRBV7-2 and TRBJ1-2, is GAGVSQSPSNKVTEKGKDVELRCDPISGHTALYWYRQSLGQGLEFLIYFQGNSAPDKSGLPSDRFSAERTGGSVSTLTIQRTQQEDSAVYLCASSLAAISLSGYTFGSGTRLTVV.

The chain couples TRBV28 to TRBJ2-7, with TRBD2 matching over 9 bases. This CDR3 contains 15 residues. J was trimmed by 0 bases and V by 7 bases; bases with no gene match: 7. Germline lookup yields CDR1 MDHEN and CDR2 SYDVKM. The CDR3 DNA reads as TGTGCCAGCAACCGACCGGGACTAGCCTCCTACGAGCAGTACTTC. It specifies CASNRPGLASYEQYF.

The sample holds many counts of this clonotype. The chain has TRBV20-1 and TRBJ2-5; TRBD2 matches at 9 bases. This CDR3 region has 15 residues. Germline CDR1 DFQATT, CDR2 SNEGSKA (reference sequence). The V gene end was trimmed by 5 bases and the J gene end by 0 bases; junction bases not matched to a gene: 7. CDR3 in amino acids: CSAPASGAYQETQYF. The CDR3 DNA follows: TGCAGTGCTCCCGCTAGCGGGGCCTACCAAGAGACCCAGTACTTC.

This clonotype was detected ten times or more. The rearrangement uses TRBV7-2 and TRBJ2-1, with D unclear. V lost 1 base and J 12 bases, leaving 10 bases between the germline ends. This CDR3 is 12 amino acids long. Per the germline V gene, CDR1 is SGHTA and CDR2 is FQGNSA. The DNA of the CDR3 is TGTGCCAGCAGCTTAGTCTCCCTCCGGCAGTTCTTC. Residues: CASSLVSLRQFF.

This clonotype has only a few counts. The CDR3 loop is CASSSGPGTNTDTQYF. Written as DNA, the CDR3 is TGTGCCAGCAGTTCAGGCCCCGGGACAAACACAGATACGCAGTATTTT. The chain recombines TRBV27 with TRBJ2-3, with a tentative D call TRBD1 (6 bases). Germline lookup yields CDR1 MNHEY and CDR2 SMNVEV (reference sequence). The CDR3 is made up of 16 amino acids. The V end was cut by 4 bases, the J end by 2 bases, with 16 bases between.

This chain links TRBV2 with TRBJ2-1; weak D call: TRBD2 (6 bases). Trimming stripped 7 bases from V and 7 bases from J, with 20 bases between. Germline V lookup: CDR1 SNHLY, CDR2 FYNNEI. This CDR3 has 15 amino acids. The CDR3: CASTFSGERGNEQFF. The CDR3 DNA follows: TGTGCCAGCACTTTTTCGGGAGAACGGGGGAATGAGCAGTTCTTC.

This clonotype appeared a few times. The rearrangement joins TRBV5-1 to TRBJ2-1, with a tentative D call TRBD2 (6 bases). Germline values: CDR1 SGHRS, CDR2 YFSETQ. Trimming removed 0 bases from V and 8 bases from J, with 15 bases in between. This CDR3 is built from 15 residues. CDR3 loop: CASSLGIAVGDEQFF. CDR3 DNA: TGCGCCAGCAGCTTGGGGATAGCGGTTGGGGATGAGCAGTTCTTC. The whole variable domain, filled in from reference TRBV5-1 and TRBJ2-1, reads KAGVTQTPRYLIKTRGQQVTLSCSPISGHRSVSWYQQTPGQGLQFLFEYFSETQRNKGNFPGRFSGRQFSNSRSEMNVSTLELGDSALYLCASSLGIAVGDEQFFGPGTRLTVL.

This clonotype was detected only a few times. This CDR3 reads CASSQPLSSGANVLTF. The DNA for the CDR3 is TGCGCCAGCAGCCAACCTTTGTCCTCTGGGGCCAACGTCCTGACTTTC. This chain links TRBV4-3 with TRBJ2-6; no definite D call. The CDR3 is made up of 16 amino acids. In germline, CDR1 is LGHNA, CDR2 YSLEER. Trimming removed 2 bases from V and 0 bases from J, with 8 bases in between.

The chain links TRBV20-1 to TRBJ2-7, with 9 nucleotides matching TRBD1. CDR1 is DFQATT, CDR2 SNEGSKA, per germline (reference sequence). With V trimmed by 6 bases and J by 2 bases, 8 bases remained unmatched. The CDR3 length is 14 residues. CDR3 sequence: CSARTGTGTYEQYF. CDR3 bases: TGCAGTGCCCGCACCGGGACAGGGACCTACGAGCAGTACTTC.

This clonotype has a handful of counts. V is TRBV5-1 and J is TRBJ2-1, with a possible D match to TRBD1 (7 bases). The CDR3 runs 15 residues. Germline V gene sequence: CDR1 SGHRS, CDR2 YFSETQ. Trimming cost V 4 bases and J 4 bases, with 15 bases left between them. The CDR3 bases are TGCGCCAGCAGCCCCGAGACAGGGACTTACAATGAGCAGTTCTTC. Its translation: CASSPETGTYNEQFF.

This rearrangement joins TRBV20-1 to TRBJ1-1, with TRBD1 matching 8 bases. CDR3 length: 16 amino acids. Germline V gene sequence: CDR1 DFQATT, CDR2 SNEGSKA (reference sequence). J lost 0 bases, V lost 3 bases, and 9 bases had no gene match. CDR3 protein: CSARADRVTMNTEAFF. The CDR3 bases are TGCAGTGCTAGGGCGGACAGGGTTACCATGAACACTGAAGCTTTCTTT.

In this sample, this clonotype turned up once. This chain joins TRBV6-2 or TRBV6-3 and TRBJ2-1, with D possibly TRBD2 on 6 matching bases. Per the germline V gene, CDR1 is MNHEY and CDR2 is SVGEGT. CDR3 size: 13 residues. V lost 6 bases and J 15 bases, leaving 21 bases between the germline ends. The CDR3 nucleotides read TGTGCCAGCAGCCGACTAGTTGGAGAGGTTAGGTTCTTC. This gives the protein CASSRLVGEVRFF.

The rearrangement links TRBV7-2 to TRBJ2-6; D unclear. V was trimmed by 5 bases and J by 1 base, leaving 6 bases between them. The CDR3 contains 14 residues. Germline V gives CDR1 SGHTA, CDR2 FQGNSA. The CDR3 DNA follows: TGTGCCAGCAGCGTGATATCTGGGGCCAACGTCCTGACTTTC. Translating it yields CASSVISGANVLTF.

The chain recombines TRBV3-1 with TRBJ1-5, with D perhaps matching TRBD1 (5 bases). The germline V gene has CDR1 LGHDT and CDR2 YNNKEL (reference sequence). V was trimmed by 1 base and J by 5 bases, leaving 15 bases between them. CDR3 length equals 16 residues. The CDR3 sequence is CASSQGGTEADQPQHF. Written as DNA, the CDR3 is TGTGCCAGCAGCCAAGGCGGGACGGAAGCCGATCAGCCCCAGCATTTT.

The chain joins TRBV7-9 to TRBJ1-1; possibly TRBD1 for D (5 bases). There are 14 residues in the CDR3. Trimming took 5 bases from V and 4 from J, leaving 14 bases between them. Looked up from germline, CDR1 is SEHNR and CDR2 is FQNEAQ (reference sequence). The CDR3 DNA is TGTGCCAGCAGCCCCCAACCCGACAGCACTGAAGCTTTCTTT. This gives the protein CASSPQPDSTEAFF.